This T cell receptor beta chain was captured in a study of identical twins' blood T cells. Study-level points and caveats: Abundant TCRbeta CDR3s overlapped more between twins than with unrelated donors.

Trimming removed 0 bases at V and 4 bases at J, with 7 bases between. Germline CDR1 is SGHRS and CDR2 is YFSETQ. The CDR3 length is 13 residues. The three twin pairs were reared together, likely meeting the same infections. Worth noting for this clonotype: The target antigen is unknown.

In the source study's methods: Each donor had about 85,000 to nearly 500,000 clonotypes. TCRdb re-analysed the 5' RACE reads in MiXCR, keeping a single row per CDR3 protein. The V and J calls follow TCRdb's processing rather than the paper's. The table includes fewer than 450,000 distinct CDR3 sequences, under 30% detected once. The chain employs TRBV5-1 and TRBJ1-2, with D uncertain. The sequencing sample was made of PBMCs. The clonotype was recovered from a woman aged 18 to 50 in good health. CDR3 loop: CASSLGHSYGYTF. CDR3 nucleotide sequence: TGCGCCAGCAGCTTGGGACACAGCTATGGCTACACCTTC.